This T cell receptor beta chain was captured in a study of T cell responses to AZD1222 COVID-19 vaccine. Using immunoSEQ multiplex PCR, the repertoire was profiled, and TCRdb retains in-frame clones only, with some absent. The sample records about 56,000 clones, 60% to 80% being singletons. V dropped 5 bases and J dropped 4 bases, with 11 bases sitting between them. The CDR3 contains 13 residues. Germline CDR1 is MDHEN and CDR2 is SYDVKM. The J gene is TRBJ1-2, the V gene TRBV28, with a weak D call TRBD1 (5 bases). The clonotype was recovered from an adult who received the AZD1222 COVID-19 vaccine. The sequencing used peripheral blood, collected 28 days after the second AZD1222 dose. The CDR3, as DNA: TGTGCCAGCAGTGCCGACAGACTCTATGGCTACACCTTC. It is translated as CASSADRLYGYTF.